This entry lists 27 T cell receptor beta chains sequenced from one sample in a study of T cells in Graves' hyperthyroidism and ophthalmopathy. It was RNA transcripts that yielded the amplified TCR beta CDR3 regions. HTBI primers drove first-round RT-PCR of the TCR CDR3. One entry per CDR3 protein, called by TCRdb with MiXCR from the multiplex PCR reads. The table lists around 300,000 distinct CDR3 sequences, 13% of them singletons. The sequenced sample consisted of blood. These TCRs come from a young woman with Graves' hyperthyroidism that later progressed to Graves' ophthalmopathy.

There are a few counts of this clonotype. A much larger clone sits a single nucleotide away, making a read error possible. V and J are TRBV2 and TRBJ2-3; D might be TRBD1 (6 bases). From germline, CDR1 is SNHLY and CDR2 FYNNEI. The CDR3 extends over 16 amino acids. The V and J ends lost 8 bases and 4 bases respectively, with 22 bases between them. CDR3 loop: CASGGADRISPDTQYF. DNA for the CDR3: TGTGCCAGCGGGGGTGCAGACAGGATTAGTCCAGATACGCAGTATTTT.

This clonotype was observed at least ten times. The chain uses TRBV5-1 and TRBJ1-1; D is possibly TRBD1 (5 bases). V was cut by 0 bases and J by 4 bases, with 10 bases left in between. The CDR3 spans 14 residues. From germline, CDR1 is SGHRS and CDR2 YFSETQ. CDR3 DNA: TGCGCCAGCAGCTTGGCGGGGCAGTTCACTGAAGCTTTCTTT. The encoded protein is CASSLAGQFTEAFF.

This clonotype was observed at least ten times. The CDR3 region has the DNA TGCAGTGCTAGAGTATTTGGGCGGGACATATACGAGCAGTACTTC. Protein product: CSARVFGRDIYEQYF. This chain joins TRBV20-1 and TRBJ2-7; D tentatively fits TRBD1 or TRBD2 (6 bases each). CDR1 and CDR2 (germline): DFQATT, SNEGSKA (reference sequence). CDR3 length: 15 amino acids. V gave up 1 base and J gave up 4 bases, with 17 bases separating them.

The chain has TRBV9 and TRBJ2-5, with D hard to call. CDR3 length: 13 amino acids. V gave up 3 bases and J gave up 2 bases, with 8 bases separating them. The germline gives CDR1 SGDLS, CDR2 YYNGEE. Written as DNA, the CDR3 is TGTGCCAGCAGCGCCTTCCTACAAGAGACCCAGTACTTC. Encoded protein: CASSAFLQETQYF.

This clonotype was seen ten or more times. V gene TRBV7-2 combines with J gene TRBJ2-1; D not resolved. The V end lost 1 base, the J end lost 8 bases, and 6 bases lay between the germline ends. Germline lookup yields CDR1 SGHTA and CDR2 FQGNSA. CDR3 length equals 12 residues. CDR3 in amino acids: CASSLVGYEQFF. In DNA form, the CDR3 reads TGTGCCAGCAGCTTAGTGGGATATGAGCAGTTCTTC.

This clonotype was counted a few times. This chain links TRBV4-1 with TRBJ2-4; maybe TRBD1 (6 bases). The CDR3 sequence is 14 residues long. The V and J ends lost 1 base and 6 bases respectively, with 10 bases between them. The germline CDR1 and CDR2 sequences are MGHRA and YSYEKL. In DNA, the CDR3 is TGCGCCAGCAGCCAAGTCAGGGGCGCAAACATTCAGTACTTC. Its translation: CASSQVRGANIQYF.

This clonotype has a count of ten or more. This CDR3 is CASSSTASEGVTEQFF. DNA for the CDR3: TGTGCCAGCAGCTCAACGGCTAGCGAGGGGGTAACTGAGCAGTTCTTC. The chain combines TRBV7-3 with TRBJ2-1; either TRBD1 or TRBD2 may fit D (6 bases each). The V and J ends lost 4 bases and 9 bases respectively, with 22 bases between them. This CDR3 has 16 amino acids. Germline-derived CDR1 and CDR2 are SGHTA and FQGTGA.

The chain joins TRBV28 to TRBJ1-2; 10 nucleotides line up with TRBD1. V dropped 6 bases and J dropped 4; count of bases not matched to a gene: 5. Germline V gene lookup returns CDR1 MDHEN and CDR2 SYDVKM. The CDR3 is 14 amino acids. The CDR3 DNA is TGTGCCAGCAGACAACGGACAGGGGGCTATGGCTACACCTTC. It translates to CASRQRTGGYGYTF.

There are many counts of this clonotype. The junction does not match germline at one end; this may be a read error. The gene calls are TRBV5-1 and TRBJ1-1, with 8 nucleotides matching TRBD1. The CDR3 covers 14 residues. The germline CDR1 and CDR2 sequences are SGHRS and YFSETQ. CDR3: CASSADRANTEAFF. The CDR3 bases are TGTGCCAGCAGCGCGGACAGGGCGAACACTGAAGCTTTCTTT.

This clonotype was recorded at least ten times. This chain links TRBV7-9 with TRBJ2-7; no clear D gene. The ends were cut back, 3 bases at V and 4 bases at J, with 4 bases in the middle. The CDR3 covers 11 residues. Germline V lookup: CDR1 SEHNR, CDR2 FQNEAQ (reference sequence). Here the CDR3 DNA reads TGTGCCAGCAGCTTTCAATACGAGCAGTACTTC. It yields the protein CASSFQYEQYF.

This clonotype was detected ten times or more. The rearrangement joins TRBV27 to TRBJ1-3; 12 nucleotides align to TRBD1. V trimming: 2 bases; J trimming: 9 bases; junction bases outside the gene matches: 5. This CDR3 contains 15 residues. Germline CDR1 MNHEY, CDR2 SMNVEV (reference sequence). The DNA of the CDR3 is TGTGCCAGCAGTTTAAGGGGACAGGGGGCGAGCACCATATATTTT. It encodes CASSLRGQGASTIYF.

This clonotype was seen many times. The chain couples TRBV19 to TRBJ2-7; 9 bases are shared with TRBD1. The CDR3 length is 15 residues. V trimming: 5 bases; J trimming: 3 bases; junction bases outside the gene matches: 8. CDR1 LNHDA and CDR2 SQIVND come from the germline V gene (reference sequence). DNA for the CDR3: TGTGCCAGTAGTGAAGCCGGGACAGGGCGCTACGAGCAGTACTTC. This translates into CASSEAGTGRYEQYF.

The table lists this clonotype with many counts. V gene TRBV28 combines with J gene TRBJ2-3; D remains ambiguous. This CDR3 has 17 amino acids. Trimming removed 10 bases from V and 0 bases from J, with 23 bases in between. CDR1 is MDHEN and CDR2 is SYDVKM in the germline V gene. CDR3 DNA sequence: TGTGCCACCCAGTTTTTCCTTGGGCTCCAAAGCACAGATACGCAGTATTTT. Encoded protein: CATQFFLGLQSTDTQYF.

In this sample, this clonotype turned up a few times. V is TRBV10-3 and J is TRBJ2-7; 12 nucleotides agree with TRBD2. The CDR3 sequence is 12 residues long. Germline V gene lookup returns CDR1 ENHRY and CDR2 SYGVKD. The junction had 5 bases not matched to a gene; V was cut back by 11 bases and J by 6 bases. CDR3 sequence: CAVTSGSGEQYF. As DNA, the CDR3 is TGTGCCGTGACTAGCGGGAGCGGCGAGCAGTACTTC.

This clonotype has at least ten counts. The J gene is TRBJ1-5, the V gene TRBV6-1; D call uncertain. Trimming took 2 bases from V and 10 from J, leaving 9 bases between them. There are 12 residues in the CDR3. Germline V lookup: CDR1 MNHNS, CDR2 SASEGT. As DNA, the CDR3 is TGTGCCAGCAGTGAAAATATCAAACCCCAGCATTTT. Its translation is CASSENIKPQHF.

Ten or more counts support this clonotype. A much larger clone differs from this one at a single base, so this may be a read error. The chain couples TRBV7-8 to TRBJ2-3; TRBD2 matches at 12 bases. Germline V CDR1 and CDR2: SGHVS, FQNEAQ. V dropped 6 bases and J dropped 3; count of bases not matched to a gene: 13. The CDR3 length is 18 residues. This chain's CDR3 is CASRARTSGNFLTDTQYF. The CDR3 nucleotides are TGTGCCAGCAGGGCCAGGACTAGCGGGAATTTCCTTACAGATACGCAGTATTTT.

The CDR3 nucleotides are TGTGCCACCAGTGATATCCAGGGCGGGAGCGGTTCGGCTACGCAGTATTTT. Residues: CATSDIQGGSGSATQYF. This sequence joins TRBV24-1 and TRBJ2-3, with TRBD2 identical over 7 bases. Per the germline V gene, CDR1 is KGHDR and CDR2 is SFDVKD. Trimming at V came to 3 bases and at J to 8 bases, leaving 16 bases not matched to a gene. CDR3 length equals 17 residues.

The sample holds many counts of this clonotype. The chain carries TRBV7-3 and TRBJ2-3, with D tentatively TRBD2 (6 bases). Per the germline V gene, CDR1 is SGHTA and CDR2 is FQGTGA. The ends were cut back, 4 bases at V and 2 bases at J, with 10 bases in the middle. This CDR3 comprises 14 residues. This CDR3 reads CASSSRDFTDTQYF. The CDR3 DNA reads TGTGCCAGCAGCTCCAGGGACTTCACAGATACGCAGTATTTT.

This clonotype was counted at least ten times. CDR3 residues: CASSPGTRGPYHEQYF. CDR3 in DNA: TGTGCCAGCAGCCCCGGGACTAGGGGTCCCTACCACGAGCAGTACTTC. The V and J genes are TRBV28 and TRBJ2-7; TRBD2 matches 8 bases. The V segment lost 6 bases and the J segment 5 bases; nucleotides outside the gene matches: 15. CDR3 size: 16 residues. In germline, CDR1 is MDHEN, CDR2 SYDVKM.

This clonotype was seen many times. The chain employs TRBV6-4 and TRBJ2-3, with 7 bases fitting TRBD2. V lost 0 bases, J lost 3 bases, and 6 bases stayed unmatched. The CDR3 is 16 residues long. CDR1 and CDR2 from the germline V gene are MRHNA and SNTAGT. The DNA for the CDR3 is TGTGCCAGCAGTGACTCGGCGGGAGCCGCAACAGATACGCAGTATTTT. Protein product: CASSDSAGAATDTQYF.

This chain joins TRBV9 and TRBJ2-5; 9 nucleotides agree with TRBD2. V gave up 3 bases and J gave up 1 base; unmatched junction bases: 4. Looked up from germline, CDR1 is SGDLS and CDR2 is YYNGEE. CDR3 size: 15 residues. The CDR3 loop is CASSAGLALQETQYF. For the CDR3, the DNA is TGTGCCAGCAGCGCGGGACTAGCTCTCCAAGAGACCCAGTACTTC.

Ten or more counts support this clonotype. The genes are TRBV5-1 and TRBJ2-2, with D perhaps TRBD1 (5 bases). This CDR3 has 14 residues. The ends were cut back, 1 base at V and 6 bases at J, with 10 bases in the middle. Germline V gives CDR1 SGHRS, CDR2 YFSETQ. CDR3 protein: CASSLNQGAGELFF. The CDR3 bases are TGCGCCAGCAGCTTGAACCAGGGCGCCGGGGAGCTGTTTTTT.

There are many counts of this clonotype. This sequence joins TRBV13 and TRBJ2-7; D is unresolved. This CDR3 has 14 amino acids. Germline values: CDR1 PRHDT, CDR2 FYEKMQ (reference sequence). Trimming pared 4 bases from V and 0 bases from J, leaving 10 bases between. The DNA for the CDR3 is TGTGCCAGCAGCTCTTGGACGGTCTCCTACGAGCAGTACTTC. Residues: CASSSWTVSYEQYF.

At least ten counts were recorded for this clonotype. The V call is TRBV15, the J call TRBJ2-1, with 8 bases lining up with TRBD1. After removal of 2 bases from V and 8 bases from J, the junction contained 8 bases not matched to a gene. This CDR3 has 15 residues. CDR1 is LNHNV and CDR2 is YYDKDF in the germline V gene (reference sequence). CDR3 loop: CATSRTKQGEDEQFF. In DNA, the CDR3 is TGTGCCACCAGCAGAACCAAACAGGGGGAGGATGAGCAGTTCTTC.

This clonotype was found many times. The CDR3 region has the DNA TGCAGTGCGCGCCAGGACAGAGAGAACACTGAAGCTTTCTTT. Amino acids: CSARQDRENTEAFF. The rearrangement links TRBV20-1 to TRBJ1-1, with D perhaps matching TRBD1 (6 bases). Germline CDR1 is DFQATT and CDR2 is SNEGSKA (reference sequence). Between the trimmed V and J ends, which lost 6 bases and 1 base, there was a span of 15 bases. The CDR3 has 14 amino acids.

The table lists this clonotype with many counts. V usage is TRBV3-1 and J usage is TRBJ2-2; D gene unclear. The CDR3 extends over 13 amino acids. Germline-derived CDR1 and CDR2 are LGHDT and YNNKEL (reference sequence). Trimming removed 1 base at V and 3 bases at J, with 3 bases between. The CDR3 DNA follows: TGTGCCAGCAGCCAAGGTCACACCGGGGAGCTGTTTTTT. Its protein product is CASSQGHTGELFF.

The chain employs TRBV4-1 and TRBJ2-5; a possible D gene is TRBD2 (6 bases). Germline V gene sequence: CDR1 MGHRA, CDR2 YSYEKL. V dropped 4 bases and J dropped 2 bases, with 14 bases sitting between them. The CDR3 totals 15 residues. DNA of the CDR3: TGCGCCAGCAGCCGGGCCGGGACTGATCAAGAGACCCAGTACTTC. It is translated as CASSRAGTDQETQYF.